This T cell receptor (beta chain) was obtained from a study of blood T cells in healthy people across ages. Alongside a J-beta primer mix, a sample-barcoded 5' primer served in a second PCR lasting 7 to 11 cycles. TCRdb reanalysed the 5' RACE reads using MiXCR and keeps one entry per CDR3 protein. The profile shows hundreds of thousands of distinct CDR3 sequences, approximately 49% of them singletons. The CDR3 totals 17 residues. J lost 6 bases, V lost 2 bases, and 11 bases had no gene match. The germline CDR1 and CDR2 sequences are MNHEY and SVGEGT. J is TRBJ2-7 and V is TRBV6-2 or TRBV6-3; TRBD2 matches at 12 bases. This receptor was obtained from a man younger than 40 in good health. The sequencing input was blood. The CDR3 nucleotides read TGTGCCAGCAGTTACGCCTCCGGGACTAGCGGGTTCCGCGAGCAGTACTTC. Its protein is CASSYASGTSGFREQYF.